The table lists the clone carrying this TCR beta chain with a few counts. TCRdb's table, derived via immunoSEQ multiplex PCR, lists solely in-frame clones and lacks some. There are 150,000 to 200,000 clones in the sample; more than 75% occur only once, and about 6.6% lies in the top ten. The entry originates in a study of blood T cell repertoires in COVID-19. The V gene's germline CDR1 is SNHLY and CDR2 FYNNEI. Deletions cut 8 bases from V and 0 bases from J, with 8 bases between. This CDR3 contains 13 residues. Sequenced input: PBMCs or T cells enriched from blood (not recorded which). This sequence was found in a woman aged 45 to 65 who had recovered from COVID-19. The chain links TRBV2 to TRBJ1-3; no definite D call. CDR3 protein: CASQDSSGNTIYF. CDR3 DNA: TGTGCCAGCCAAGACTCCTCTGGAAACACCATATATTTT.